This T cell receptor (beta chain) was documented in a study of cytomegalovirus exposure and HLA in healthy donors. To note about this clone: Its antigen is undetermined.

The germline CDR1 and CDR2 sequences are MDHEN and SYDVKM. The J segment lost 8 bases and the V segment lost 5 bases, leaving 4 bases of the junction unmatched. The CDR3 sequence is 12 residues long. With 60 Vbeta and 13 Jbeta primers, the PCR was carried out. Repertoires were generated with immunoSEQ multiplex PCR, while TCRdb's copy carries only in-frame clones and drops some. The repertoire has just over 150,000 clones, roughly 73% of them found once; the top ten carry around 1.5%. Study findings and constraints: The study designated roughly 160 TCR beta chains cytomegalovirus-associated.

This rearrangement joins TRBV28 to TRBJ1-1; TRBD1 matches 8 bases. The receptor comes from a woman aged 25 to 39 in good health and CMV-seronegative. Source material: PBMCs. CDR3 nucleotides: TGTGCCAGCAGTCCCGACAGGGGAGAAGCTTTCTTT. Translating it yields CASSPDRGEAFF.